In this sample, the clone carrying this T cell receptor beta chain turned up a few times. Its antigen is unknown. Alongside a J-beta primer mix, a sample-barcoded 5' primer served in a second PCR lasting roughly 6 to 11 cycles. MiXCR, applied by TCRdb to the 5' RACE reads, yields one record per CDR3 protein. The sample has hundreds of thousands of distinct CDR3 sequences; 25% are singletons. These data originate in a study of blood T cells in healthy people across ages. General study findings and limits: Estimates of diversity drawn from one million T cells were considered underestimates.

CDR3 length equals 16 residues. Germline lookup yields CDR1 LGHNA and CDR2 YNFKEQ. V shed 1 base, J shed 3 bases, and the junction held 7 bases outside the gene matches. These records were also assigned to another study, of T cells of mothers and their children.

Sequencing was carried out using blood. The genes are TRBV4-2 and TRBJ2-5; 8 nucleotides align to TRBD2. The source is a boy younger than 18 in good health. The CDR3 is CASSQVQAGEKETQYF. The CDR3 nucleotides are TGTGCCAGCAGCCAAGTTCAAGCGGGGGAAAAAGAGACCCAGTACTTC.